This T cell receptor (beta chain) was captured in a study of blood T cells in healthy people across ages. Findings and caveats of the study: Per million T cells, TCR beta diversity dropped about linearly as age rose.

The CDR3 is made up of 13 amino acids. The germline V gene has CDR1 SGHRS and CDR2 YFSETQ. V lost 1 base, J lost 3 bases, and 6 bases lay in between. PCR was performed a second time for roughly 7 to 11 cycles using a sample-barcoded 5' primer and a J-beta primer mix. TCRdb used MiXCR to reprocess the 5' RACE reads, holding one entry per CDR3 protein. Of about 730,000 distinct CDR3 sequences in the sample, roughly 47% were seen once. Worth noting for this clonotype: The antigen remains undetermined.

The TCR was taken from a woman aged 60-75 years in good health. Source material: blood. The rearrangement links TRBV5-1 to TRBJ2-3, with no clear D. DNA for the CDR3: TGCGCCAGCAGCTTGCGGGCAACAGATACGCAGTATTTT. It encodes CASSLRATDTQYF.